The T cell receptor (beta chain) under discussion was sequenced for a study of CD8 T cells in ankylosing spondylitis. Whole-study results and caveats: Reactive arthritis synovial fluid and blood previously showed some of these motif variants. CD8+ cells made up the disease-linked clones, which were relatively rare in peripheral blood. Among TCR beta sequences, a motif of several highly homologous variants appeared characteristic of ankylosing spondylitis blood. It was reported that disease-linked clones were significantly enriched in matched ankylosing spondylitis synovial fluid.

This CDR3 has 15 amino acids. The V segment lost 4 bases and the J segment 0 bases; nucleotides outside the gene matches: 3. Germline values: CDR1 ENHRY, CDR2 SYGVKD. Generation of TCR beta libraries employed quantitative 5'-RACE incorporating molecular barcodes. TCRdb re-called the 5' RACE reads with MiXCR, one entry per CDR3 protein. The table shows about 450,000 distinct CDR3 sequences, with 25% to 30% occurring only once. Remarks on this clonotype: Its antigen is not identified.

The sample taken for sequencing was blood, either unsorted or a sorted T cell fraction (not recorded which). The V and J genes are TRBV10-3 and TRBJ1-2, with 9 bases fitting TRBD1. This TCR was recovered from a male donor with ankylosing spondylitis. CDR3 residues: CAISVGTGSNYGYTF. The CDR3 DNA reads TGTGCCATCAGTGTTGGGACAGGGTCTAACTATGGCTACACCTTC.